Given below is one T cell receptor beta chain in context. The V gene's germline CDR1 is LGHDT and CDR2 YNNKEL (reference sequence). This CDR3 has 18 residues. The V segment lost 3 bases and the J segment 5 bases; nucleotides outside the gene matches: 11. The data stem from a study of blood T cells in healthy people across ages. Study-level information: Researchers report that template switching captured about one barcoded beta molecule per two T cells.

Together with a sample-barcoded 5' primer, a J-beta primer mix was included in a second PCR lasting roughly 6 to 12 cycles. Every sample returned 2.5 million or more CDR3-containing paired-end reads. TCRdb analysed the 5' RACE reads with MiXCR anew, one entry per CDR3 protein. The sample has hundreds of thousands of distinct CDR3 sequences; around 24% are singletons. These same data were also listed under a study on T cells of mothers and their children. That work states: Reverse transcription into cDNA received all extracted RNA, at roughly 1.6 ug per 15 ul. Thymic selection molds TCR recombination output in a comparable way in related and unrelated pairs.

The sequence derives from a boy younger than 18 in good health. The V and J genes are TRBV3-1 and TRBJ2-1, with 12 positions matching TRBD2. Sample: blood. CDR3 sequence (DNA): TGTGCCAGCAGCCAGGAAGGACGTAGACTAGCGGGGGACAATGAGCAGTTCTTC. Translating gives CASSQEGRRLAGDNEQFF.